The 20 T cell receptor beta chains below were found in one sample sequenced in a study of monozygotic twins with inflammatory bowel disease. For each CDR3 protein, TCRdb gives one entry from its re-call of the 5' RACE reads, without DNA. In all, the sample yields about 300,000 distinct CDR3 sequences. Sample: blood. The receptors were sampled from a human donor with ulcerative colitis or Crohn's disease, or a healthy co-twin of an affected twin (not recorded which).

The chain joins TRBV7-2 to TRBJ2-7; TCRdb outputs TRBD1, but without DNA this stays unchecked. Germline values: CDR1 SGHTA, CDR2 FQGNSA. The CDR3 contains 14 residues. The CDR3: CASSLAGGPYEQYF.

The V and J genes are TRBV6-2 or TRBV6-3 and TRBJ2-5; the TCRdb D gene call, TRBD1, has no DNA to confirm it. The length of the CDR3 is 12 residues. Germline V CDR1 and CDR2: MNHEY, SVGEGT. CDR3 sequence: CASSYEGETQYF.

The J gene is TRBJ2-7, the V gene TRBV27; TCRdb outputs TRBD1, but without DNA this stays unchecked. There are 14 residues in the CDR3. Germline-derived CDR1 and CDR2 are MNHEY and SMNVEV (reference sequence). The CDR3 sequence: CASSNPGQGPEQYF.

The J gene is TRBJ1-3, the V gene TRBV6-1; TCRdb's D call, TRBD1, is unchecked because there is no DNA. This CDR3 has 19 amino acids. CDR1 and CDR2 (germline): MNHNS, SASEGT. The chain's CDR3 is CASSDPLFSDSVRGNTIYF.

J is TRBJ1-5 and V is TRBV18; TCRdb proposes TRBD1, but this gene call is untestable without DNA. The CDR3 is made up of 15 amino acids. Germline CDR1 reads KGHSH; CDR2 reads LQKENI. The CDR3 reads CASSLPGQGNQPQHF.

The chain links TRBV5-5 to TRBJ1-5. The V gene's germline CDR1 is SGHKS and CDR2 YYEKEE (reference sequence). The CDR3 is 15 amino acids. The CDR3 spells CASSFFGQNNQPQHF.

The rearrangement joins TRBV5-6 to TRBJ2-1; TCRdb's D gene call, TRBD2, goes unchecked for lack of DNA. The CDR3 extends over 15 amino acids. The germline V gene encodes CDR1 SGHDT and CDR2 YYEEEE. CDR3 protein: CASSSSGTPYNEQFF.

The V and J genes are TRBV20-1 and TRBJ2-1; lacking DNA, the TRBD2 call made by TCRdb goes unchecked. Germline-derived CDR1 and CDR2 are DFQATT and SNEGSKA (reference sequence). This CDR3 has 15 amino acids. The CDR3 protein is CSATWTSGRPNEQFF.

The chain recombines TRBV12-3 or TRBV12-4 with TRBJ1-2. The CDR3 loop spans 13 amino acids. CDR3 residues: CASSYKAHYGYTF.

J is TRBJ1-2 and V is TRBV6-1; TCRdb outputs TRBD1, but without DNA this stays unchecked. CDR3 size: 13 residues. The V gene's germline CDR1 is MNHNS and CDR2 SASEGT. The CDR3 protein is CASSGTADYGYTF.

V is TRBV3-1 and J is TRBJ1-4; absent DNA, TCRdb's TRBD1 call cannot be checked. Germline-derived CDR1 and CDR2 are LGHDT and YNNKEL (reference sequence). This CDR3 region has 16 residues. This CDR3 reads CASSPPGEWEDEKLFF.

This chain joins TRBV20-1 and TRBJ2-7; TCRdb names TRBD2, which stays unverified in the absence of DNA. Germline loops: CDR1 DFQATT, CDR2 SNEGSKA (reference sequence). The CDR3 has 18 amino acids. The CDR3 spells CSARTAGTSGILVYEQYF.

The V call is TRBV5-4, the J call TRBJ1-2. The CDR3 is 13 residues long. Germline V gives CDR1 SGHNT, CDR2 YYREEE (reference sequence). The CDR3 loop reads CASSLLGRKSYTF.

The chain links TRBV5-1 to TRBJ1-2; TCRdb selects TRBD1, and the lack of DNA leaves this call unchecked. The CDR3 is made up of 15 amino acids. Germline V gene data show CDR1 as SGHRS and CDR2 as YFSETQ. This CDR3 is CASSLQTGPTDGYTF. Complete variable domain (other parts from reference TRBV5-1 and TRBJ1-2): KAGVTQTPRYLIKTRGQQVTLSCSPISGHRSVSWYQQTPGQGLQFLFEYFSETQRNKGNFPGRFSGRQFSNSRSEMNVSTLELGDSALYLCASSLQTGPTDGYTFGSGTRLTVV.

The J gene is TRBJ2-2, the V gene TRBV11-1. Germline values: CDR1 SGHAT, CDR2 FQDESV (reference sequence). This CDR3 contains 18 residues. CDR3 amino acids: CASSLLSAGRWSTGELFF.

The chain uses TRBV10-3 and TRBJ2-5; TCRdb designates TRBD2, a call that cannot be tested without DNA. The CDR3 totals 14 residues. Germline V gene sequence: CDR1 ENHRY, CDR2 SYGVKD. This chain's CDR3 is CAISDAEGWETQYF.

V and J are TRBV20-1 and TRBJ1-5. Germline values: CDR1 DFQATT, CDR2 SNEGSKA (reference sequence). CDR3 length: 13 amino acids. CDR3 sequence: CSARDFLDQPQHF.

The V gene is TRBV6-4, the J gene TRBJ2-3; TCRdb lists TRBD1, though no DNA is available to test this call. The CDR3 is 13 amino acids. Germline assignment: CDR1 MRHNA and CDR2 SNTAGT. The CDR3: CASSEGATDTQYF.

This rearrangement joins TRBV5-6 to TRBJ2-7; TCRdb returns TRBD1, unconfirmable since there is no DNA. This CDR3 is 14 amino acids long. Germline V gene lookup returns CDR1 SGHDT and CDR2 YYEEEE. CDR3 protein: CASSLAGGGDEQYF.

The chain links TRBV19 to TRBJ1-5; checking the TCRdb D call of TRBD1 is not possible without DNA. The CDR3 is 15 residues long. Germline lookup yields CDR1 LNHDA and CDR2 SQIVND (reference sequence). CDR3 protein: CASSEDRGYNQPQHF.